This T cell receptor (beta chain) was identified during a study of blood T cell dynamics during melanoma immunotherapy. Across the study: Standard first-line treatment here was pembrolizumab or nivolumab plus ipilimumab in metastatic melanoma.

About this clone: Its antigen is currently unknown.

As to time point: pre-treatment baseline. Samples come from before therapy and from week 3 after the first blockade cycle. Patients with prior systemic cancer treatment, concomitant immunosuppressants, or other active malignancies were excluded. In germline, CDR1 is SQVTM, CDR2 ANQGSEA. The CDR3 covers 12 residues. With V trimmed by 6 bases and J by 10 bases, 10 bases remained unmatched. General study findings and limits: It remained unknown if the driving T cell clones were melanoma-specific.

Produced via immunoSEQ multiplex PCR; TCRdb's table is partial and in-frame only. The table shows about 1,600 clones, with around 80% occurring only once. The receptor's source is a human donor with melanoma. The chain uses TRBV29-1 and TRBJ1-2; 8 nucleotides align to TRBD1. Material: blood, obtained from a patient treated with checkpoint blockade. The CDR3 sequence is CSVPTGDWNYTF. The CDR3 DNA follows: TGCAGCGTGCCGACAGGGGACTGGAACTACACCTTC.